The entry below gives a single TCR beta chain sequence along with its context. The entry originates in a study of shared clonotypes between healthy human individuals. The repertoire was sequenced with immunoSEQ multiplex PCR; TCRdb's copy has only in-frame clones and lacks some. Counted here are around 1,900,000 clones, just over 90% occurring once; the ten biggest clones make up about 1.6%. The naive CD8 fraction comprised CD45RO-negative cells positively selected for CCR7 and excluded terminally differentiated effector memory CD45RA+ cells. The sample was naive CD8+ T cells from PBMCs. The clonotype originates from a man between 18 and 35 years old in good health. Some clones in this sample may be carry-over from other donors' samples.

CDR3 residues: CASSPHGLARRSEQFF. The CDR3 bases are TGTGCCAGTAGTCCGCACGGACTAGCCCGCCGCAGTGAGCAGTTCTTC. The rearrangement joins TRBV19 to TRBJ2-1, with 8 nucleotides matching TRBD2. The V and J ends lost 5 bases and 9 bases, in that order; junction bases with no gene match: 15. Germline V gene data show CDR1 as LNHDA and CDR2 as SQIVND (reference sequence). This CDR3 has 16 amino acids.